A selection of T cell receptor beta chains follows, all from one sample in a study of blood T cell repertoires in COVID-19. Sequencing used immunoSEQ multiplex PCR; TCRdb keeps in-frame clones, though not all of them. The sample records 150,000 to 200,000 clones, 70% to 90% being singletons. The sequencing sample was made of peripheral blood. The source of these receptors is a man aged 60 to 75 with active or convalescent COVID-19. CDR3s leave out the opening cysteine and the closing phenylalanine or tryptophan. Each record gives: CDR3 protein, V gene, D gene, J gene. D genes are given only for firm matches.

ASSSQSGITDTQY	TRBV4-1	-	TRBJ2-3
ASRLGQIDNSPLH	TRBV6-5	-	TRBJ1-6
ASSLQGVSEQY	TRBV5-5	TRBD1	TRBJ2-7
ATRRGSNQPQH	TRBV2	-	TRBJ1-5
ASSPPELYEQF	TRBV18	-	TRBJ2-1
ASSRLASGDQETQY	TRBV4-2	TRBD2	TRBJ2-5
ASSPPESVGETQY	TRBV18	-	TRBJ2-5
ASSSGQDGYNEQF	TRBV5-4	TRBD1	TRBJ2-1
ASSPRTGVGEQY	TRBV18	TRBD1	TRBJ2-7
ASSARRTSGGGETQY	TRBV2	TRBD2	TRBJ2-5
SVGSGTANTGELF	TRBV29-1	TRBD1	TRBJ2-2
ASSPPRVPAGVDEQF	TRBV7-8	TRBD2	TRBJ2-1
ASSVAGTLYNEQF	TRBV9	-	TRBJ2-1
ASRVTGTDGYT	TRBV12-3/TRBV12-4	-	TRBJ1-2
ASSYYRVNSPLH	TRBV6-5	-	TRBJ1-6
ASTTVYQETQY	TRBV6-5	-	TRBJ2-5
ASSEIGSSGNTIY	TRBV9	-	TRBJ1-3
ASSREPSGGYEQY	TRBV21-1	-	TRBJ2-7
AWSPLFTEAF	TRBV30	-	TRBJ1-1
ASGTGQGDLQPQH	TRBV12-5	TRBD1	TRBJ1-5
ASSPRDSSYNSPLH	TRBV18	TRBD1	TRBJ1-6
ASSEARGSYGYT	TRBV6-1	-	TRBJ1-2
ASSMGQGKYEQY	TRBV6-5	TRBD1	TRBJ2-7
ASSRDIAWPQH	TRBV19	-	TRBJ1-5
ASRETGTGSYGYT	TRBV19	TRBD1	TRBJ1-2
ASSYGRGSYEQY	TRBV5-4	-	TRBJ2-7
ASRRANTEAF	TRBV6-5	-	TRBJ1-1
ASSYSMGTANEQF	TRBV6-5	TRBD1	TRBJ2-1
ASSSSQGLRGNTIY	TRBV19	-	TRBJ1-3
ASSVTVSGNTIY	TRBV9	-	TRBJ1-3
ASSRGQGDYNEQF	TRBV5-1	TRBD1	TRBJ2-1
ASSLPGTGNTIY	TRBV5-1	-	TRBJ1-3
ASSLEGARVTDTQY	TRBV28	TRBD1	TRBJ2-3
SVLLGTGYGYT	TRBV29-1	TRBD1	TRBJ1-2